Shown below are 21 T cell receptor beta chains from a single sample sequenced in a study of blood T cell repertoires in COVID-19. Here immunoSEQ multiplex PCR was the method, and the copy in TCRdb shows in-frame clones only, minus some. The table has nearly 250,000 clones, about 82% seen once. Source material: peripheral blood. Receptor source: a woman older than 75 with COVID-19, enrolled during active disease.

This chain connects TRBV6-5 to TRBJ1-1; D is unresolved. The CDR3 spans 14 residues. The ends were cut back, 6 bases at V and 3 bases at J, with 14 bases in the middle. Looked up from germline, CDR1 is MNHEY and CDR2 is SVGAGI. CDR3 nucleotide sequence: TGTGCCAGCAGCACAGCCTCAAAGGACACTGAAGCTTTCTTT. This encodes CASSTASKDTEAFF.

The chain recombines TRBV11-3 with TRBJ2-1, with D possibly being TRBD1 (5 bases). Germline V lookup: CDR1 SGHNT, CDR2 YENEEA. Trimming cost V 2 bases and J 3 bases, with 11 bases left between them. The CDR3 extends over 15 amino acids. The CDR3: CASSLTGAVYNEQFF. The CDR3 DNA reads TGTGCCAGCAGCTTAACAGGCGCCGTCTACAATGAGCAGTTCTTC.

V is TRBV11-2 and J is TRBJ1-1; TRBD1 agrees at 7 bases. Looked up from germline, CDR1 is SGHAT and CDR2 is FQNNGV. V lost 5 bases to trimming and J lost 6 bases; unmatched junction nucleotides: 9. This CDR3 has 14 residues. Written as DNA, the CDR3 is TGTGCCAGCAGCCCAGAAAGGCAGGGGGCTGAAGCTTTCTTT. Protein: CASSPERQGAEAFF.

V gene TRBV5-1 combines with J gene TRBJ2-7; maybe TRBD2 (5 bases). The germline CDR1 and CDR2 sequences are SGHRS and YFSETQ. CDR3 length: 14 amino acids. Trimming pared 0 bases from V and 2 bases from J, leaving 9 bases between. This CDR3 is CASSLAGIPYEQYF. DNA for the CDR3: TGCGCCAGCAGCTTGGCCGGGATTCCCTACGAGCAGTACTTC.

The chain has TRBV27 and TRBJ2-3; a possible D gene is TRBD2 (6 bases). This CDR3 has 15 amino acids. Germline V lookup: CDR1 MNHEY, CDR2 SMNVEV (reference sequence). Trimming pared 4 bases from V and 4 bases from J, leaving 15 bases between. CDR3 loop: CASSSTRPLSDTQYF. The CDR3 bases are TGTGCCAGCAGTTCGACTAGGCCGCTTTCAGATACGCAGTATTTT.

The chain carries TRBV25-1 and TRBJ2-3; 11 nucleotides agree with TRBD2. The length of the CDR3 is 16 residues. The V and J ends lost 5 bases and 6 bases, in that order; junction bases with no gene match: 10. Germline CDR1 is MGHDK and CDR2 is SYGVNS. This CDR3 reads CASSPRLAGGGDTQYF. The CDR3 coding sequence is TGTGCCAGCAGTCCTCGTCTAGCGGGGGGAGGCGATACGCAGTATTTT. Full variable domain (remainder filled in from reference TRBV25-1 and TRBJ2-3): EADIYQTPRYLVIGTGKKITLECSQTMGHDKMYWYQQDPGMELHLIHYSYGVNSTEKGDLSSESTVSRIRTEHFPLTLESARPSHTSQYLCASSPRLAGGGDTQYFGPGTRLTVL.

The CDR3: CASSIRQGLTEAFF. As DNA, the CDR3 is TGTGCCAGTAGTATACGACAGGGCCTCACTGAAGCTTTCTTT. The chain recombines TRBV19 with TRBJ1-1; 7 bases line up with TRBD1. The junction had 4 bases not matched to a gene; V was cut back by 2 bases and J by 4 bases. Per the germline V gene, CDR1 is LNHDA and CDR2 is SQIVND (reference sequence). This CDR3 contains 14 residues.

The chain couples TRBV10-3 to TRBJ1-1, with D perhaps matching TRBD1 (5 bases). The CDR3 totals 13 residues. The V gene's germline CDR1 is ENHRY and CDR2 SYGVKD. Trimming removed 3 bases from V and 6 bases from J, with 11 bases in between. In DNA form, the CDR3 reads TGTGCCATCAGTGATGGCGACAGACCTGAAGCTTTCTTT. Protein sequence: CAISDGDRPEAFF.

The rearrangement joins TRBV5-1 to TRBJ2-7, with 7 bases lining up with TRBD1. CDR3 length: 13 amino acids. Germline CDR1 reads SGHRS; CDR2 reads YFSETQ. The V and J ends lost 4 bases and 2 bases, in that order; junction bases with no gene match: 3. CDR3: CASSHGTAYEQYF. CDR3 coding DNA: TGCGCCAGCAGCCACGGGACAGCCTACGAGCAGTACTTC.

The chain combines TRBV21-1 with TRBJ1-3; the DNA was not compared with TRBD1, the D call given in the table. TRBV21-1 is tagged as a pseudogene. CDR3 size: 11 residues. CDR3 bases: TGTGCCAGCACTCCGGGGTTAGTCCAGGGGTTT. It is translated as CASTPGLVQGF.

This clone showed up just a few times. The V and J genes are TRBV5-1 and TRBJ1-4; the D is unclear. The CDR3 loop spans 14 amino acids. V was trimmed by 0 bases and J by 7 bases, leaving 10 bases between them. Germline V lookup: CDR1 SGHRS, CDR2 YFSETQ. In DNA form, the CDR3 reads TGCGCCAGCAGCTTGGTGGCCGGAGGTGAAAAACTGTTTTTT. This translates into CASSLVAGGEKLFF.

The chain employs TRBV6-1 and TRBJ2-2; 11 bases are a match to TRBD1. Germline CDR1 reads MNHNS; CDR2 reads SASEGT. The CDR3 is 16 amino acids. After removal of 2 bases from V and 5 bases from J, the junction contained 4 bases not matched to a gene. Here the CDR3 reads CASSELGTGGTGELFF. In DNA, the CDR3 is TGTGCCAGCAGTGAATTGGGGACAGGGGGGACCGGGGAGCTGTTTTTT.

The rearrangement uses TRBV6-1 and TRBJ1-2; D remains ambiguous. The CDR3 consists of 12 residues. Trimming pared 1 base from V and 3 bases from J, leaving 3 bases between. The V gene's germline CDR1 is MNHNS and CDR2 SASEGT. The CDR3: CASSEVYYGYTF. In nucleotides, the CDR3 is TGTGCCAGCAGTGAAGTCTACTATGGCTACACCTTC.

The V call is TRBV7-2, the J call TRBJ2-1; possible D gene TRBD2, 7 bases. The CDR3 runs 16 residues. V was cut by 7 bases and J by 4 bases, with 20 bases left in between. Looked up from germline, CDR1 is SGHTA and CDR2 is FQGNSA. The CDR3 bases are TGTGCCAGCAACCCGACTGGGGGGGCCTTGTACAATGAGCAGTTCTTC. Residues: CASNPTGGALYNEQFF.

This sequence joins TRBV19 and TRBJ1-1; TRBD1 matches at 7 bases. CDR1 LNHDA and CDR2 SQIVND come from the germline V gene (reference sequence). This CDR3 region has 14 residues. Unmatched junction bases numbered 10, after V lost 8 bases and J lost 4 bases. The CDR3 nucleotides read TGTGCCAGTCATATAGGGGGCTCGGCCACTGAAGCTTTCTTT. Its protein is CASHIGGSATEAFF.

This chain joins TRBV4-3 and TRBJ2-3; 11 bases line up with TRBD2. The germline V gene has CDR1 LGHNA and CDR2 YSLEER. The ends lost 0 bases at V and 1 base at J; junction bases unmatched: 0. The CDR3 has 16 amino acids. The CDR3 region is CASSQELAGGTDTQYF. Written as DNA, the CDR3 is TGCGCCAGCAGCCAAGAACTAGCGGGGGGCACAGATACGCAGTATTTT.

V is TRBV10-3 and J is TRBJ1-6, with D possibly being TRBD1 (5 bases). Trimming left V 5 bases short and J 7 bases short, with 12 bases between. This CDR3 contains 14 residues. CDR1 and CDR2 from the germline V gene are ENHRY and SYGVKD. The CDR3 bases are TGTGCCATCAGTACCGGGACTAGCAATTCACCCCTCCACTTT. Protein product: CAISTGTSNSPLHF.

This clone was detected once. The chain joins TRBV5-4 to TRBJ2-3, with D tentatively TRBD2 (5 bases). V was trimmed by 0 bases and J by 2 bases, leaving 7 bases between them. The V gene's germline CDR1 is SGHNT and CDR2 YYREEE (reference sequence). The length of the CDR3 is 14 residues. In nucleotides, the CDR3 is TGTGCCAGCAGCTTGGCCGGGAACACAGATACGCAGTATTTT. This translates into CASSLAGNTDTQYF.

The chain couples TRBV7-2 to TRBJ2-3; D perhaps matches TRBD1 (6 bases). The CDR3 consists of 15 residues. The V gene lost 6 bases and the J gene lost 4 bases, with 17 bases spanning the gap. The germline gives CDR1 SGHTA, CDR2 FQGNSA. CDR3 region: CASSIQGSRPDTQYF. The CDR3, as DNA: TGTGCCAGCAGTATCCAGGGGTCCCGACCAGATACGCAGTATTTT. The full variable domain, its missing parts supplied by reference TRBV7-2 and TRBJ2-3, is GAGVSQSPSNKVTEKGKDVELRCDPISGHTALYWYRQSLGQGLEFLIYFQGNSAPDKSGLPSDRFSAERTGGSVSTLTIQRTQQEDSAVYLCASSIQGSRPDTQYFGPGTRLTVL.

This chain connects TRBV9 to TRBJ2-2; D remains ambiguous. Germline values: CDR1 SGDLS, CDR2 YYNGEE. This CDR3 comprises 15 residues. V lost 0 bases and J 9 bases, leaving 15 bases between the germline ends. For the CDR3, the DNA is TGTGCCAGCAGCGTAGACGGGTCTTTCAGTAGGGAGCTGTTTTTT. Protein sequence: CASSVDGSFSRELFF. The entire variable domain, with the rest obtained from reference TRBV9 and TRBJ2-2, is as follows: DSGVTQTPKHLITATGQRVTLRCSPRSGDLSVYWYQQSLDQGLQFLIQYYNGEERAKGNILERFSAQQFPDLHSELNLSSLELGDSALYFCASSVDGSFSRELFFGEGSRLTVL.

V and J are TRBV28 and TRBJ1-2, with 8 bases fitting TRBD1. The junction had 17 bases not matched to a gene; V was cut back by 6 bases and J by 8 bases. The germline gives CDR1 MDHEN, CDR2 SYDVKM. This CDR3 has 16 residues. The CDR3 sequence: CASSAPLGQGVGGYTF. CDR3 nucleotides: TGTGCCAGCAGCGCTCCGTTAGGACAGGGAGTAGGAGGCTACACCTTC.